This passage covers 10 T cell receptor beta chains from one sample sequenced in a study of cytomegalovirus exposure and HLA in healthy donors. Researchers ran the PCR with 60 Vbeta and 13 Jbeta primers. Produced via immunoSEQ multiplex PCR; TCRdb's table is partial and in-frame only. The table records 200,000 to 250,000 clones, roughly 80% of them present only once. Sequencing was done on a sample of PBMCs. The receptors were gathered from a girl under 10 years old in good health and CMV-seronegative.

The chain has TRBV5-1 and TRBJ1-1; D perhaps matches TRBD1 (6 bases). There are 15 residues in the CDR3. Between the trimmed V and J ends, which lost 4 bases and 2 bases, there was a span of 15 bases. CDR1 and CDR2 (germline): SGHRS, YFSETQ. CDR3 in DNA: TGCGCCAGCAGCATTGATGGGGGCCTAAACACTGAAGCTTTCTTT. Amino acids: CASSIDGGLNTEAFF.

The sample holds one count of this clone. The V call is TRBV5-1, the J call TRBJ2-1, with a weak D call TRBD2 (6 bases). The CDR3 contains 17 residues. The V gene's germline CDR1 is SGHRS and CDR2 YFSETQ. V lost 0 bases and J 0 bases, leaving 13 bases between the germline ends. In DNA, the CDR3 is TGCGCCAGCAGCTTGGGTATAGCGGTAAGCTCCTACAATGAGCAGTTCTTC. Encoded protein: CASSLGIAVSSYNEQFF. The full variable domain, completed using reference TRBV5-1 and TRBJ2-1, is KAGVTQTPRYLIKTRGQQVTLSCSPISGHRSVSWYQQTPGQGLQFLFEYFSETQRNKGNFPGRFSGRQFSNSRSEMNVSTLELGDSALYLCASSLGIAVSSYNEQFFGPGTRLTVL.

This clone was found once. Other nucleotide sequences from this sample produce the same CDR3. The chain couples TRBV2 to TRBJ1-5; D is unresolved. The germline V gene encodes CDR1 SNHLY and CDR2 FYNNEI. This CDR3 is built from 14 residues. V lost 1 base and J 2 bases, leaving 6 bases between the germline ends. The CDR3 protein is CASSEGGGNQPQHF. CDR3 nucleotide sequence: TGTGCCAGCAGTGAAGGCGGAGGCAATCAGCCCCAGCATTTT. The full variable domain, completed using reference TRBV2 and TRBJ1-5, is EPEVTQTPSHQVTQMGQEVILRCVPISNHLYFYWYRQILGQKVEFLVSFYNNEISEKSEIFDDQFSVERPDGSNFTLKIRSTKLEDSAMYFCASSEGGGNQPQHFGDGTRLSIL.

The CDR3 coding sequence is TGCGCCAGCAGTTCACGGGGGAACACAGATACGCAGTATTTT. Translation: CASSSRGNTDTQYF. The genes are TRBV10-2 and TRBJ2-3, with D perhaps TRBD2 (6 bases). V was trimmed by 5 bases and J by 2 bases, leaving 11 bases between them. This CDR3 has 14 amino acids. Germline V gene sequence: CDR1 WSHSY, CDR2 SAAADI.

The chain links TRBV5-1 to TRBJ2-3; tentatively, D is TRBD2 (6 bases). In germline, CDR1 is SGHRS, CDR2 YFSETQ. CDR3 length equals 20 residues. Trimming removed 2 bases from V and 1 base from J, with 26 bases in between. The CDR3 coding sequence is TGCGCCAGCAGCTTAAACCCTCCGGGACTTCCTATTTCGGGCACAGATACGCAGTATTTT. Protein product: CASSLNPPGLPISGTDTQYF. The variable domain in full, completed from reference TRBV5-1 and TRBJ2-3, reads KAGVTQTPRYLIKTRGQQVTLSCSPISGHRSVSWYQQTPGQGLQFLFEYFSETQRNKGNFPGRFSGRQFSNSRSEMNVSTLELGDSALYLCASSLNPPGLPISGTDTQYFGPGTRLTVL.

This chain connects TRBV6-6 to TRBJ2-7, with D possibly being TRBD1 (6 bases). There are 15 residues in the CDR3. Deletions cut 2 bases from V and 6 bases from J, with 17 bases between. The germline V gene encodes CDR1 MNHNY and CDR2 SVGAGI (reference sequence). The CDR3 nucleotides read TGTGCCAGCAGTTACCTTCTCAGGGGATCATCCGAGCAGTACTTC. It encodes CASSYLLRGSSEQYF.

The V and J genes are TRBV2 and TRBJ2-1; 8 nucleotides match TRBD1. Germline V gene lookup returns CDR1 SNHLY and CDR2 FYNNEI. The V and J ends lost 7 bases and 8 bases, in that order; junction bases with no gene match: 7. The CDR3 is 13 residues long. This chain's CDR3 is CASIPMTGDEQFF. The CDR3 DNA reads TGTGCCAGCATACCCATGACAGGGGATGAGCAGTTCTTC.

This rearrangement joins TRBV6-1 to TRBJ1-1, with 7 bases that match TRBD1. Germline V CDR1 and CDR2: MNHNS, SASEGT. With V trimmed by 6 bases and J by 4 bases, 11 bases remained unmatched. This CDR3 is 15 amino acids long. CDR3 sequence reads: CASSPTRDSATEAFF. CDR3 bases: TGTGCCAGCAGCCCGACCCGGGACAGCGCCACTGAAGCTTTCTTT.

The chain has TRBV7-3 and TRBJ2-6; D is perhaps TRBD1 (5 bases). Trimming took off 5 bases at V and 0 bases at J, with 11 bases between the two ends. Germline V gene lookup returns CDR1 SGHTA and CDR2 FQGTGA. The CDR3 has 16 amino acids. The CDR3 spells CASSRQSSSGANVLTF. CDR3 bases: TGTGCCAGCAGCCGACAGTCTTCCTCTGGGGCCAACGTCCTGACTTTC.

The chain links TRBV5-4 to TRBJ2-7; no clear D gene. From germline, CDR1 is SGHNT and CDR2 YYREEE (reference sequence). The V gene lost 4 bases and the J gene lost 7 bases, with 12 bases spanning the gap. The CDR3 is 12 amino acids. CDR3 nucleotide sequence: TGTGCCAGCAGCCTGGCGACTGGGGAGCAGTACTTC. Encoded protein: CASSLATGEQYF.